This passage covers 3 T cell receptor beta chains from one sample sequenced in a study of control samples from healthy donors and cancer patients. The table came from immunoSEQ multiplex PCR; TCRdb's copy has only in-frame clones and leaves some out. Among about 110,000 clones listed, 70% to 85% were seen once. The sample consisted of blood. These receptors all stem from a man between 18 and 35 years old in good health.

This sequence joins TRBV6-6 and TRBJ2-3; a weak D match, TRBD1 (5 bases). Germline assignment: CDR1 MNHNY and CDR2 SVGAGI (reference sequence). V was trimmed by 6 bases and J by 1 base, leaving 8 bases between them. The CDR3 is made up of 13 amino acids. The CDR3 loop is CASRRTRTDTQYF. The DNA of the CDR3 is TGTGCCAGCAGAAGGACACGCACAGATACGCAGTATTTT.

The chain combines TRBV6-5 with TRBJ1-2; D gene ambiguous. Germline V CDR1 and CDR2: MNHEY, SVGAGI. Between the trimmed V and J ends, which lost 0 bases and 5 bases, there was a span of 10 bases. The CDR3 totals 14 residues. CDR3 amino acids: CASSYSAVEYGYTF. The CDR3 DNA sequence: TGTGCCAGCAGTTACTCGGCAGTCGAATATGGCTACACCTTC.

The gene calls are TRBV20-1 and TRBJ1-3; D uncertain. This CDR3 region has 11 residues. Germline CDR1 reads DFQATT; CDR2 reads SNEGSKA (reference sequence). V was clipped by 3 bases and J by 8 bases, with 8 bases between them. CDR3 in DNA: TGCAGTGCTAGGGGCGGGGACACCATATATTTT. Translation: CSARGGDTIYF.